This TCR beta chain came from a study of shared clonotypes between healthy human individuals. Some clones are missing from TCRdb's copy, which holds only in-frame ones; the method was immunoSEQ multiplex PCR. The profile shows some 1 million clones, approximately 68% of them singletons. V gave up 6 bases and J gave up 0 bases, with 12 bases separating them. CDR1 MNHEY and CDR2 SVGAGI come from the germline V gene. The CDR3 covers 15 residues. The V and J genes are TRBV6-5 and TRBJ1-5; tentative D call: TRBD1 (5 bases). This receptor was identified in a man aged 18 to 29 in good health. Material for sequencing was memory CD4+ T cells sorted from blood. Indicated subset: CD45RA-negative fraction. This chain's CDR3 is CASSSDRYSNQPQHF. The CDR3 bases are TGTGCCAGCAGCAGTGACAGATATAGCAATCAGCCCCAGCATTTT.